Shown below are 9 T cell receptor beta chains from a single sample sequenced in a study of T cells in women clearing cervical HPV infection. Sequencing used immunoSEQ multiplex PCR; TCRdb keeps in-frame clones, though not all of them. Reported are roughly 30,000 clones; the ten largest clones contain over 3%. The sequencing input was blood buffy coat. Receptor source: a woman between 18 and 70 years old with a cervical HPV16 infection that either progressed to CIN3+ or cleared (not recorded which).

CDR3 DNA (partial): TGTGCCAGCAGTTTTCGACAGAGATCGACC. Its translation: CASSFRQRST. In full, the CDR3 is CASSFRQRSTQYF. The rearrangement uses TRBV12-3 or TRBV12-4 and TRBJ2-5; tentatively, D is TRBD1 (5 bases). The CDR3 extends 3 residues past the end of the read, so its final part is completed from the germline J gene. The V and J ends lost 3 bases and 7 bases respectively, with 12 bases between them. This CDR3 is built from 13 residues.

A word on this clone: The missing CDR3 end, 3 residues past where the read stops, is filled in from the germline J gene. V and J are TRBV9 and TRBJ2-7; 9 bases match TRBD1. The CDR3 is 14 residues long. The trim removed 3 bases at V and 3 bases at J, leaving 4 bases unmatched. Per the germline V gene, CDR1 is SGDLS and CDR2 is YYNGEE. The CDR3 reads CASSAGQGLYEQYF. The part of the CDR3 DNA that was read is TGTGCCAGCAGCGCCGGACAGGGGCTCTACGAG.

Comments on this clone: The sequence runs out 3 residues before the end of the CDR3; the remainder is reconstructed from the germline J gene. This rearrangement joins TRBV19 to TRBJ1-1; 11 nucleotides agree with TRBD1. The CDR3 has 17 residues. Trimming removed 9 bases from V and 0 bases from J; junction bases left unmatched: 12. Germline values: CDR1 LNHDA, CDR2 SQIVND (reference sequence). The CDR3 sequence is CASRDRGREEVNTEAFF. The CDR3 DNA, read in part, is TGTGCCAGCCGGGACAGGGGGAGAGAAGAAGTGAACACTGAA.

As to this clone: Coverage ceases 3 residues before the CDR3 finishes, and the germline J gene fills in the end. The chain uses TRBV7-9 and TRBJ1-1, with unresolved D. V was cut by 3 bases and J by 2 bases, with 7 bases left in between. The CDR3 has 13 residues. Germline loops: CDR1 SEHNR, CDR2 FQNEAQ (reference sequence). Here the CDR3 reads CASSLGYNTEAFF. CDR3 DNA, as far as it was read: TGTGCCAGCAGCTTGGGCTACAACACTGAA.

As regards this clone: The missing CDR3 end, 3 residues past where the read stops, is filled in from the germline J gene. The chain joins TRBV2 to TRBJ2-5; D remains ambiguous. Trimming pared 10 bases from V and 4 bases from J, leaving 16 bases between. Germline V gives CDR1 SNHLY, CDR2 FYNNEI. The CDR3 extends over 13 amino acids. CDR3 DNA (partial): TGTGCCACCGGTGCCCGAGAGCGAGAGACC. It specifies CATGARERET. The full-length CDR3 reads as CATGARERETQYF.

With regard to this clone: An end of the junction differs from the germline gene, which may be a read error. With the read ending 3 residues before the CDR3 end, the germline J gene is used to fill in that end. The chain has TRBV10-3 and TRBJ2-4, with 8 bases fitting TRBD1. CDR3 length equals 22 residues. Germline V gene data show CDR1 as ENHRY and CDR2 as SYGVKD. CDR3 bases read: TGTGACATCGGCCCAAAAGAACCCGACAGCTTTCTATCTCCGTCAGGGGGCTATGGT. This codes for CDIGPKEPDSFLSPSGGYG. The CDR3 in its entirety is CDIGPKEPDSFLSPSGGYGQYF.

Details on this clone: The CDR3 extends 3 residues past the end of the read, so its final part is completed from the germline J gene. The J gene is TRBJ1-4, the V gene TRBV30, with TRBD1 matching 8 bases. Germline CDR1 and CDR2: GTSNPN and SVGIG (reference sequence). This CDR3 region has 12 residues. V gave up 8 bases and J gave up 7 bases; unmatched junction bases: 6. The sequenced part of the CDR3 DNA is TGTGCCGGACAGGGAAGGATTGAAAAA. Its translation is CAGQGRIEK. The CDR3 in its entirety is CAGQGRIEKLFF. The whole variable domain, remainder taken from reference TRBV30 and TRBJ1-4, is SQTIHQWPATLVQPVGSPLSLECTVEGTSNPNLYWYRQAAGRGLQLLFYSVGIGQISSEVPQNLSASRPQDRQFILSSKKLLLSDSGFYLCAGQGRIEKLFFGSGTQLSVL.

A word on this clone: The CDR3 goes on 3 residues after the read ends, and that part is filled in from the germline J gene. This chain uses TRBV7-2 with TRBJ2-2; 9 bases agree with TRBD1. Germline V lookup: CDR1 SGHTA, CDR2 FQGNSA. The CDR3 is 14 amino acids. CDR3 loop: CASSLTGGDSPLFF. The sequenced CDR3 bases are TGTGCCAGCAGCTTGACAGGGGGAGATTCACCG.

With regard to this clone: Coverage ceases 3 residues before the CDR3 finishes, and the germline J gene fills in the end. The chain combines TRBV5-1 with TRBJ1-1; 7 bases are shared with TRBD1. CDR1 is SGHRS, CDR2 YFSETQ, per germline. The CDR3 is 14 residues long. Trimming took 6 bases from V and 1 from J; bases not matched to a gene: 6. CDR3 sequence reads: CASTTGTANTEAFF. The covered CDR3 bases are TGCGCCAGCACCACCGGGACAGCGAACACTGAA.